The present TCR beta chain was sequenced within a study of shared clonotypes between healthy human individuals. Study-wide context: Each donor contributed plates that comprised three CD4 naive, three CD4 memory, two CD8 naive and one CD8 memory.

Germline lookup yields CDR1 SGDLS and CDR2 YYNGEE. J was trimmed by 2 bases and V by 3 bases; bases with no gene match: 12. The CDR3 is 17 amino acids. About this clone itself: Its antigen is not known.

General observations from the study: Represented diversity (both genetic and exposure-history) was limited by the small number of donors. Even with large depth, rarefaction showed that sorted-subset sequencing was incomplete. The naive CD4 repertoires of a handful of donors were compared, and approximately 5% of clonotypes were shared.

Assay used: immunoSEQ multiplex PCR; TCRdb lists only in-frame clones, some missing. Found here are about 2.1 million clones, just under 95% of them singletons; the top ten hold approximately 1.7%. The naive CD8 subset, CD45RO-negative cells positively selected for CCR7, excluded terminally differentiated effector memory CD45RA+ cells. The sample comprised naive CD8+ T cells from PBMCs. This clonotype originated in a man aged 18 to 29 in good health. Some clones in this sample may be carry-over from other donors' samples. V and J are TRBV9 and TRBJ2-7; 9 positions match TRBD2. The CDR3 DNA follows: TGTGCCAGCAGCGCCGACCCCCTAGCGGGACCCACCTACGAGCAGTACTTC. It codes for CASSADPLAGPTYEQYF.